The 18 T cell receptor beta chains reported below all come from one sample, sequenced in a study of blood T cell repertoires in COVID-19. The method was immunoSEQ multiplex PCR; TCRdb's version includes in-frame clones alone and lacks a portion of them. This sample has 150,000 to 200,000 clones, with more than 80% found just once. The sequencing sample was made of peripheral blood. Every receptor here comes from a man between 60 and 70 years old with acute or convalescent COVID-19.

The chain links TRBV6-5 to TRBJ1-2; perhaps TRBD1 as D (6 bases). The V gene's germline CDR1 is MNHEY and CDR2 SVGAGI. The CDR3 has 13 amino acids. V gave up 5 bases and J gave up 6 bases, with 13 bases separating them. The CDR3: CASSRTERDGYTF. CDR3 sequence (DNA): TGTGCCAGCAGTCGGACAGAGAGGGATGGCTACACCTTC.

The gene calls are TRBV16 and TRBJ1-3; TRBD1 might be the D (6 bases). Germline loops: CDR1 KGHSY, CDR2 FQNENV. CDR3 length: 14 residues. Trimming left V 6 bases short and J 4 bases short, with 13 bases between. CDR3 in amino acids: CASRRDRLGNTIYF. The CDR3 DNA is TGTGCCAGCAGACGAGACAGGCTAGGAAACACCATATATTTT.

This sequence joins TRBV2 and TRBJ2-7; 10 nucleotides match TRBD2. J gave up 6 bases and V 3 bases, and 8 bases lay outside the gene matches. The CDR3 contains 15 residues. CDR1 SNHLY and CDR2 FYNNEI come from the germline V gene. The CDR3 DNA reads as TGTGCCAGCAGTGAGACGACTAGCGGGTTTGGCGAGCAGTACTTC. As protein: CASSETTSGFGEQYF.

CDR3 nucleotide sequence: TGTGCCAGCAGTTCGACAGGGAGTAATCAGCCCCAGCATTTT. Translating gives CASSSTGSNQPQHF. This chain links TRBV5-6 with TRBJ1-5, with 7 bases fitting TRBD1. Germline CDR1 reads SGHDT; CDR2 reads YYEEEE. CDR3 length: 14 residues. The V and J ends lost 5 bases and 4 bases, in that order; junction bases with no gene match: 6. The full variable domain, in which reference TRBV5-6 and TRBJ1-5 provide the parts outside the CDR3, is DAGVTQSPTHLIKTRGQQVTLRCSPKSGHDTVSWYQQALGQGPQFIFQYYEEEERQRGNFPDRFSGHQFPNYSSELNVNALLLGDSALYLCASSSTGSNQPQHFGDGTRLSIL.

The rearrangement uses TRBV12-3 or TRBV12-4 and TRBJ1-2; unclear D gene. The CDR3 runs 13 residues. The V gene lost 3 bases and the J gene lost 6 bases, with 11 bases spanning the gap. The chain's CDR3 is CASSFRTGDGYTF. CDR3 DNA: TGTGCCAGCAGTTTTAGGACTGGGGATGGCTACACCTTC.

The chain uses TRBV3-1 (or the pseudogene TRBV3-2) and TRBJ1-3, with D uncertain. Trimming took off 5 bases at V and 6 bases at J, with 5 bases between the two ends. This CDR3 contains 11 residues. Germline-derived CDR1 and CDR2 are LGHDT and YNNKEL (reference sequence). This chain's CDR3 is CASSSINTIYF. DNA of the CDR3: TGTGCCAGCAGCTCCATAAACACCATATATTTT.

This clone came up once. The chain is built from TRBV7-8 and TRBJ1-4, with no clear D. Germline CDR1 is SGHVS and CDR2 is FQNEAQ. Trimming left V 5 bases short and J 1 base short, with 5 bases between. This CDR3 has 13 residues. CDR3 coding DNA: TGTGCCAGCAGCCCACTAACTAATGAAAAACTGTTTTTT. This translates into CASSPLTNEKLFF.

The V gene is TRBV2, the J gene TRBJ2-4; D perhaps matches TRBD1 (6 bases). V lost 7 bases, J lost 0 bases, and 13 bases lay in between. Per germline, CDR1 SNHLY and CDR2 FYNNEI. CDR3 length: 15 amino acids. Written as DNA, the CDR3 is TGTGCCAGCAACCTAGTACAGGGAGCCAAAAACATTCAGTACTTC. It yields the protein CASNLVQGAKNIQYF.

The chain links TRBV2 to TRBJ1-5, with a weak D call TRBD1 (6 bases). Trimming took 5 bases from V and 1 from J, leaving 15 bases between them. CDR3 size: 16 residues. In germline, CDR1 is SNHLY, CDR2 FYNNEI. The CDR3 sequence is CASSTRTVGSNQPQHF. The DNA of the CDR3 is TGTGCCAGCAGTACCCGGACAGTAGGGAGCAATCAGCCCCAGCATTTT.

CDR3 nucleotide sequence: TGTGCCAGCAGCCCGGCAGGGAGGTTTGAAGCTTTCTTT. Its translation is CASSPAGRFEAFF. V usage is TRBV5-4 and J usage is TRBJ1-1, with TRBD1 as a possible D gene (5 bases). V was clipped by 4 bases and J by 7 bases, with 14 bases between them. In germline, CDR1 is SGHNT, CDR2 YYREEE (reference sequence). This CDR3 comprises 13 residues. Complete variable domain (other parts from reference TRBV5-4 and TRBJ1-1): ETGVTQSPTHLIKTRGQQVTLRCSSQSGHNTVSWYQQALGQGPQFIFQYYREEENGRGNFPPRFSGLQFPNYSSELNVNALELDDSALYLCASSPAGRFEAFFGQGTRLTVV.

The CDR3 nucleotides read TGTGCCAGCAGCTTGGACTGGACAGGGTCCTCACCCCTCCACTTT. Translation gives CASSLDWTGSSPLHF. The V and J genes are TRBV7-9 and TRBJ1-6, with 8 bases matching TRBD1. This CDR3 region has 15 residues. The germline CDR1 and CDR2 sequences are SEHNR and FQNEAQ (reference sequence). V gave up 3 bases and J gave up 10 bases; unmatched junction bases: 8.

The V call is TRBV30, the J call TRBJ2-1; maybe TRBD1 (5 bases). V was cut by 0 bases and J by 3 bases, with 6 bases left in between. The CDR3 is 13 residues long. CDR1 is GTSNPN and CDR2 is SVGIG in the germline V gene (reference sequence). Here the CDR3 DNA reads TGTGCCTGGAGTGTAGGACACTACAATGAGCAGTTCTTC. This translates into CAWSVGHYNEQFF. Supplemented by reference TRBV30 and TRBJ2-1, the full variable domain reads SQTIHQWPATLVQPVGSPLSLECTVEGTSNPNLYWYRQAAGRGLQLLFYSVGIGQISSEVPQNLSASRPQDRQFILSSKKLLLSDSGFYLCAWSVGHYNEQFFGPGTRLTVL.

V is TRBV5-6 and J is TRBJ1-1; D might be TRBD1 (6 bases). CDR1 and CDR2 from the germline V gene are SGHDT and YYEEEE. Trimming took 5 bases from V and 2 from J, leaving 13 bases between them. CDR3 size: 14 residues. CDR3 sequence: CASRARTDNTEAFF. As DNA, the CDR3 is TGTGCCAGCAGGGCTAGGACAGATAACACTGAAGCTTTCTTT.

V and J are TRBV19 and TRBJ2-2; 9 bases map to TRBD1. Per germline, CDR1 LNHDA and CDR2 SQIVND (reference sequence). This CDR3 region has 15 residues. J lost 3 bases, V lost 10 bases, and 9 bases had no gene match. The CDR3 DNA follows: TGTGCCACTAAATTGGGACAGGGTTACACCGGGGAGCTGTTTTTT. It encodes CATKLGQGYTGELFF. The full variable domain, completed using reference TRBV19 and TRBJ2-2, is DGGITQSPKYLFRKEGQNVTLSCEQNLNHDAMYWYRQDPGQGLRLIYYSQIVNDFQKGDIAEGYSVSREKKESFPLTVTSAQKNPTAFYLCATKLGQGYTGELFFGEGSRLTVL.

The rearrangement uses TRBV2 and TRBJ1-4, with 9 bases lining up with TRBD1. The CDR3 loop spans 15 amino acids. The germline V gene has CDR1 SNHLY and CDR2 FYNNEI. V dropped 7 bases and J dropped 4; count of bases not matched to a gene: 7. The CDR3 here is CASKTGTGSNEKLFF. In DNA form, the CDR3 reads TGTGCCAGCAAGACCGGGACAGGGAGTAATGAAAAACTGTTTTTT. Together with reference TRBV2 and TRBJ1-4, the CDR3 gives the full variable domain: EPEVTQTPSHQVTQMGQEVILRCVPISNHLYFYWYRQILGQKVEFLVSFYNNEISEKSEIFDDQFSVERPDGSNFTLKIRSTKLEDSAMYFCASKTGTGSNEKLFFGSGTQLSVL.

The J gene is TRBJ2-4, the V gene TRBV27; D call uncertain. Trimming stripped 7 bases from V and 4 bases from J, with 8 bases between. The CDR3 loop spans 12 amino acids. Germline V gene lookup returns CDR1 MNHEY and CDR2 SMNVEV (reference sequence). CDR3 in amino acids: CASTSLKNIQYF. CDR3 sequence (DNA): TGTGCCAGCACTTCCCTGAAAAACATTCAGTACTTC.

V is TRBV5-1 and J is TRBJ1-2, with 7 bases fitting TRBD1. J lost 2 bases, V lost 5 bases, and 12 bases had no gene match. CDR3 length: 16 amino acids. Germline CDR1 SGHRS, CDR2 YFSETQ. CDR3 loop: CASSPTGTAENYGYTF. The CDR3 nucleotides read TGCGCCAGCAGTCCGACCGGGACAGCCGAGAACTATGGCTACACCTTC.

The V and J genes are TRBV5-4 and TRBJ1-1, with 7 bases matching TRBD1. Germline CDR1 is SGHNT and CDR2 is YYREEE (reference sequence). The CDR3 is made up of 16 amino acids. The V gene end was trimmed by 0 bases and the J gene end by 7 bases; junction bases not matched to a gene: 12. CDR3 DNA: TGTGCCAGCAGCTTGGGTGCAGGGGCAGGGGGGAATGAAGCTTTCTTT. It codes for CASSLGAGAGGNEAFF.